The clone carrying this TCR beta chain was counted only a few times. This entry is derived from a study of shared clonotypes between healthy human individuals. The CDR3 covers 14 residues. CDR1 and CDR2 (germline): MNHEY, SMNVEV (reference sequence). V lost 4 bases to trimming and J lost 7 bases, with 13 bases between them. Libraries were prepared by immunoSEQ multiplex PCR; TCRdb keeps only in-frame clonotypes and omits some of them. The sample lists about 680,000 clones, roughly 70% occurring once. The source material was memory CD4+ T cells sorted from blood. Subset here: CD45RA-negative fraction. The TCR sequence derives from a woman aged 30 to 39 in good health. V usage is TRBV27 and J usage is TRBJ1-4; D is undetermined. The CDR3: CASSSHGRREKLFF. The CDR3 bases are TGTGCCAGCAGTTCGCATGGGCGCCGTGAAAAACTGTTTTTT.